A selection of T cell receptor beta chains follows, all from one sample in a study of blood T cell repertoires in COVID-19. TCRdb's table, derived via immunoSEQ multiplex PCR, lists solely in-frame clones and lacks some. The table records about 220,000 clones, about four fifths of them present only once. The sample comprised peripheral blood. These receptors were obtained from a woman aged 35 to 49 with active or convalescent COVID-19. CDR3s leave out the opening cysteine and the closing phenylalanine or tryptophan. The order of the fields is clone size, J gene, V gene, CDR3 protein. Clone size is given for some rows only: seen once, a few or many times, or a class if the clone is expanded.

NA,TRBJ2-5,TRBV7-8,ASSSYQETQY
NA,TRBJ1-1,TRBV5-4,ASSMDPGGSNTEAF
NA,TRBJ1-5,TRBV19,ASSILTGNQPQH
NA,TRBJ2-7,TRBV10-3,AISENLGQGAISEQY
NA,TRBJ1-2,TRBV3-1/TRBV3-2,ASSQAGQGGGYT
NA,TRBJ2-3,TRBV6-6,ASSYRLAGRTDTQY
once,TRBJ2-2,TRBV4-2,ASSQAGTSTGELF
NA,TRBJ2-1,TRBV7-6,ASKGITGGTSGRITDEQF
NA,TRBJ2-7,TRBV6-6,ASSYALAGTYEQY
NA,TRBJ2-7,TRBV18,ASSPSMNEQY
NA,TRBJ2-5,TRBV5-1,ASSLAPGDQETQY
NA,TRBJ2-1,TRBV24-1,ATTDAGVAGNEQF
NA,TRBJ1-4,TRBV5-4,ASSSPGGGVEKLF
NA,TRBJ1-1,TRBV7-8,ASSLGGGTEAF
NA,TRBJ1-2,TRBV2,ASSALTGSRNYGYT
NA,TRBJ1-5,TRBV28,ASILQGHSNQPQH
NA,TRBJ1-2,TRBV4-3,ASSPETGVYGYT
NA,TRBJ1-1,TRBV5-6,ASSLQGVAEAF
NA,TRBJ1-5,TRBV6-1,ASSELRGLRNQPQH
NA,TRBJ2-7,TRBV21-1,ASSNPWTIYEQY
once,TRBJ1-3,TRBV5-1,ASSLAPRTGGTGNTIY
NA,TRBJ1-6,TRBV7-9,ASSRETGDSPLH
NA,TRBJ1-1,TRBV7-2,ASSGTVTVGTEAF